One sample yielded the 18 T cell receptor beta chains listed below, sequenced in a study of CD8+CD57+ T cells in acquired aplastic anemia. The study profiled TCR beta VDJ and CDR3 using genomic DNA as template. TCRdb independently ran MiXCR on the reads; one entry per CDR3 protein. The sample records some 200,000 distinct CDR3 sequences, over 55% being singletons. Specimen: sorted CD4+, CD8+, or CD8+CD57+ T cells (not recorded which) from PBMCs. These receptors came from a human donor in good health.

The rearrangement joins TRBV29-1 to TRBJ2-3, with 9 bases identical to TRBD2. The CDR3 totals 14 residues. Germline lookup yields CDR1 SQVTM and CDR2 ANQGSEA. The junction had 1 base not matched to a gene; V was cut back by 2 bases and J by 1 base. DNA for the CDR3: TGCAGCGTTGAAAGGACTAGCGGCACAGATACGCAGTATTTT. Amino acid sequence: CSVERTSGTDTQYF.

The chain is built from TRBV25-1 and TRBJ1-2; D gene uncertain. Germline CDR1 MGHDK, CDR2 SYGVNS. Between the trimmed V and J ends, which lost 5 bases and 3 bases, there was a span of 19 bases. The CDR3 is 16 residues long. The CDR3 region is CASSTLEAGQYYGYTF. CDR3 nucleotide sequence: TGTGCCAGCAGTACTCTCGAGGCGGGCCAGTACTATGGCTACACCTTC.

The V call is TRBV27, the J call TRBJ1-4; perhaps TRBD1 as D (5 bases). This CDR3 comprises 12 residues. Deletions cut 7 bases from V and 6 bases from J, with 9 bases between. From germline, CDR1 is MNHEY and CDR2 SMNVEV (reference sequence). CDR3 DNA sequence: TGTGCCAGCAAAGGGACGGATGAAAAACTGTTTTTT. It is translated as CASKGTDEKLFF.

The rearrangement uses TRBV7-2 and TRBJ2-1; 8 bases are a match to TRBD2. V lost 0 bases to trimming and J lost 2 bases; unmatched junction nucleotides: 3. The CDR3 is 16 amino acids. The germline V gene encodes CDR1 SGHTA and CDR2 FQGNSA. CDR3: CASSLAAGLAYNEQFF. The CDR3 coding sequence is TGTGCCAGCAGCTTAGCCGCGGGACTAGCCTACAATGAGCAGTTCTTC.

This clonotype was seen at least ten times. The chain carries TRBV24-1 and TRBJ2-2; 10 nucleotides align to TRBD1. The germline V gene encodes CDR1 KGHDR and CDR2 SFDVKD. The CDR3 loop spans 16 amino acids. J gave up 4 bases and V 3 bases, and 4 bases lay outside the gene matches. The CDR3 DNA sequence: TGTGCCACCAGTGATCAGGGACAGGGGCCCACCGGGGAGCTGTTTTTT. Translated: CATSDQGQGPTGELFF.

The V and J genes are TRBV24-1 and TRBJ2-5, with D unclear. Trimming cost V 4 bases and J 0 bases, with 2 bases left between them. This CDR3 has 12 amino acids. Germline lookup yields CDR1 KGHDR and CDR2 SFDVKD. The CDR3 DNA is TGTGCCACCAGTGACCACCAAGAGACCCAGTACTTC. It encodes CATSDHQETQYF.

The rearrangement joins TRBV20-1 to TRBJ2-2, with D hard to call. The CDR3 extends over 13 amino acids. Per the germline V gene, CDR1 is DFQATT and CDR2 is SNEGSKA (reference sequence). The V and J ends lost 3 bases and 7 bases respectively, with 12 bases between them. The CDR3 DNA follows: TGCAGTGCTAGGGTAGTTACTGGCGGGGAGCTGTTTTTT. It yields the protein CSARVVTGGELFF.

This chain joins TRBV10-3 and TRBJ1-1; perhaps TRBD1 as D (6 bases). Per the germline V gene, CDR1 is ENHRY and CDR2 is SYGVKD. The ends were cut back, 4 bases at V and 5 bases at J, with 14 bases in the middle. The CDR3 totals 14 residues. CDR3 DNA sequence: TGTGCCATCAGTGGTCAGGGGAGGGATACTGAAGCTTTCTTT. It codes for CAISGQGRDTEAFF.

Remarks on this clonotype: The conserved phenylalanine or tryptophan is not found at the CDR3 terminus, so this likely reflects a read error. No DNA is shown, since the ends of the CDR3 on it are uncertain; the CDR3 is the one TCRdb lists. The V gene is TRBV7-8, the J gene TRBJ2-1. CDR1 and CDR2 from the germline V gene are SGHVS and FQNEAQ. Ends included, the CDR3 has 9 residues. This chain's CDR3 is CASSFVVVE.

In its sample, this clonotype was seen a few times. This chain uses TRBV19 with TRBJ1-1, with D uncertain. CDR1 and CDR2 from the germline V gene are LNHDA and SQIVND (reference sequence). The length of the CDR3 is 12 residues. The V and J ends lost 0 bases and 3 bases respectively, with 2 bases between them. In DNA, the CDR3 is TGTGCCAGTAGTATAGACGACACTGAAGCTTTCTTT. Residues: CASSIDDTEAFF.

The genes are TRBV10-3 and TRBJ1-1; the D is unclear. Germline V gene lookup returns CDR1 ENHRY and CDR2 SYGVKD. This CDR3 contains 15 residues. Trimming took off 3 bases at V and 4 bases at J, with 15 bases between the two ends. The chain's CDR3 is CAISDYWVSGTEAFF. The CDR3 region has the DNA TGTGCCATCAGTGACTATTGGGTCTCGGGCACTGAAGCTTTCTTT.

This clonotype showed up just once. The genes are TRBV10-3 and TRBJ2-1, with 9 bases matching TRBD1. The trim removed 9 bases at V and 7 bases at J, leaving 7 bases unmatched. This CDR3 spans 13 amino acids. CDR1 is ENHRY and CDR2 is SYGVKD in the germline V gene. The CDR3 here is CAIRTGAVNEQFF. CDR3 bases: TGTGCCATTCGGACAGGGGCGGTAAATGAGCAGTTCTTC.

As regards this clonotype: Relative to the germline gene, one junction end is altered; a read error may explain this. In nucleotides, the CDR3 is TGTGCCAGCAGTGACAGCCTAGAGGGTGGGCAGCTCTTC. Its protein is CASSDSLEGGQLF. The V and J genes are TRBV6-4 and TRBJ2-5, with a possible D match to TRBD2 (5 bases). CDR3 length: 13 amino acids. In germline, CDR1 is MRHNA, CDR2 SNTAGT.

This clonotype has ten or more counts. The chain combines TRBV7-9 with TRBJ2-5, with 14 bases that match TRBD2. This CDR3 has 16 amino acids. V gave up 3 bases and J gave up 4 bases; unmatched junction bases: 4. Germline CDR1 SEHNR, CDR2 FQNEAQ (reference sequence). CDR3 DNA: TGTGCCAGCAGCTTTCCGGGACTAGCGGGAGCAGAGACCCAGTACTTC. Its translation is CASSFPGLAGAETQYF.

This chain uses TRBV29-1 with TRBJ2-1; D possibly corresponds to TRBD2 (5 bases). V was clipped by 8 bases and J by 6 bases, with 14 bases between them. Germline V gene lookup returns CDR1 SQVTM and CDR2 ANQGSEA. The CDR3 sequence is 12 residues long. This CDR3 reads CSISRSGNEQFF. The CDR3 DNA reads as TGCAGCATTTCACGGAGCGGCAATGAGCAGTTCTTC.

The CDR3 sequence is CASNEDRLNHQEAFF. For the CDR3, the DNA is TGTGCCAGCAATGAGGACAGACTTAACCACCAAGAAGCTTTCTTT. The chain employs TRBV6-1 and TRBJ1-1, with D perhaps matching TRBD1 (6 bases). V was trimmed by 7 bases and J by 8 bases, leaving 23 bases between them. Germline CDR1 is MNHNS and CDR2 is SASEGT. The CDR3 has 15 amino acids.

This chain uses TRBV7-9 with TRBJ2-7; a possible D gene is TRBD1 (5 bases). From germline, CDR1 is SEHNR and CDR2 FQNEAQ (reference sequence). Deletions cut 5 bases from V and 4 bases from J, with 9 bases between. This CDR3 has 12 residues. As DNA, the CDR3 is TGTGCCAGCAGCATCAGGGTATACGAGCAGTACTTC. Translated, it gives CASSIRVYEQYF.

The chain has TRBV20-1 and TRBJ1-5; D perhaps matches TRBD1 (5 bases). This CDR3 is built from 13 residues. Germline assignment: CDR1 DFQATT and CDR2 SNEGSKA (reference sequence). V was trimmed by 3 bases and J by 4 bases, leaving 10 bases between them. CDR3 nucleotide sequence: TGCAGTGCTAGGGGGGATGCAAATCAGCCCCAGCATTTT. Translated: CSARGDANQPQHF.